This TCR beta chain was identified during a study of metastatic and nonmetastatic thyroid tumors. The overall study: Repertoires from malignant and benign thyroid patients were compared across blood and tumor or nodule tissue.

The CDR3 consists of 14 residues. V was cut by 3 bases and J by 2 bases, with 8 bases left in between. Germline CDR1 and CDR2: SNHLY and FYNNEI. This clone has ten or more counts. In the original workflow: A distant-metastasis classifier for papillary thyroid cancer was built using CDR3 differences across clinicopathological groups. From the PCR reads, TCRdb re-called clones with MiXCR. It is TCRdb's table, rather than the study itself, that gives the V and J calls and clone size. The sample shows about 35,000 clones, 25% to 35% of them seen only once. Treatment of any kind had been given to no patient before thyroid surgery.

Sequencing used blood. This clonotype was sampled from a female donor with papillary thyroid cancer or a benign thyroid nodule (not recorded which). Some clones in this sample may be carry-over from other donors' samples. The V call is TRBV2, the J call TRBJ1-3, with unresolved D. The CDR3 loop reads CASSEWRPGNTIYF. CDR3 nucleotide sequence: TGTGCCAGCAGTGAGTGGCGGCCTGGAAACACCATATATTTT.